The present TCR beta chain was sequenced within a study of cytomegalovirus exposure and HLA in healthy donors. Study overall: From donors who were HLA-typed, an early data release held 65 million to 85 million unique TCRs. Whole-study results and caveats: The study put 150 or so TCR beta chains on its list as cytomegalovirus-associated. The majority of CMV-associated TCR beta chains were reported as apparently HLA-restricted in a later analysis.

Germline V lookup: CDR1 SGHTA, CDR2 FQGTGA. CDR3 size: 18 residues. V dropped 5 bases and J dropped 0; count of bases not matched to a gene: 13. Remarks on this clone: Its specificity is not known.

The PCR ran on 60 Vbeta and 13 Jbeta primers. The method was immunoSEQ multiplex PCR; TCRdb's version includes in-frame clones alone and lacks a portion of them. The data contain tens of thousands of clones, roughly 75% of them seen just once; the ten biggest clones take up 2.2%. The sequenced sample consisted of PBMCs. The receptor was isolated from a man between 40 and 49 years old in good health and CMV-seronegative. The rearrangement links TRBV7-3 to TRBJ2-1; TRBD2 agrees at 7 bases. Written as DNA, the CDR3 is TGTGCCAGCAGCGCGCTGGGGGGGACGCTGAGCTCCTACAATGAGCAGTTCTTC. Translating gives CASSALGGTLSSYNEQFF.